The subject of this entry is one T cell receptor beta chain. Its target is unknown. TCRdb called the 5' RACE reads again in MiXCR, with one record for every CDR3 protein. In the table there are hundreds of thousands of distinct CDR3 sequences, roughly 18% of which are singletons. The entry originates in a study of T-cell memory formation after mild COVID-19. Study as a whole: The study found TCR clusters largely donor specific.

Per germline, CDR1 KGHSH and CDR2 LQKENI. Trimming cost V 2 bases and J 1 base, with 11 bases left between them. This CDR3 has 15 residues. Study results and limitations: Those CD4+ clones that contracted were mainly in CM and EM (CD8+ ones in EMRA). What remained unconfirmed was the SARS-CoV-2 specificity of second-wave clones peaking on day 37.

The receptor comes from a man between 18 and 29 years old who had mild COVID-19 (a few samples of this study predate the infection). Cell type and time point are not known. Sequenced: PBMCs or a T cell subset sorted from them (not recorded which). The J gene is TRBJ1-1, the V gene TRBV18; TRBD1 might be the D (6 bases). The CDR3 coding sequence is TGTGCCAGCTCACCAACCCAAGGGGGGAACACTGAAGCTTTCTTT. This sequence encodes CASSPTQGGNTEAFF.